These T cell receptor beta chains were read from a single sample in a study of PD-L1 blockade in urothelial cancer. Sequenced by immunoSEQ multiplex PCR; TCRdb stores in-frame clones only, minus some. The sample holds 100,000 to 150,000 clones, roughly 84% seen once. This specimen consisted of PBMCs, obtained around atezolizumab (anti-PD-L1) treatment. These TCRs come from a middle-aged man with urothelial cancer. Both conserved end residues are part of each CDR3. A D gene is named only where the DNA matches it firmly. Not every row has a clone size; where given, it reads once, few, many or a size class.

d_call: TRBD2; clone_size: few; j_call: TRBJ2-5; v_call: TRBV7-2; cdr3_nt: TGTGCCAGCAGCTTAGGAGGACTAGCGGGAGTTGGGGAGACCCAGTACTTC; cdr3_aa: CASSLGGLAGVGETQYF
d_call: -; clone_size: few; j_call: TRBJ1-1; v_call: TRBV7-9; cdr3_nt: TGTGCCAGCAGCCGGGGGGACACTGAAGCTTTCTTT; cdr3_aa: CASSRGDTEAFF
d_call: TRBD2; clone_size: -; j_call: TRBJ2-7; v_call: TRBV9; cdr3_nt: TGTGCCAGCAGCGGAGGGACGACTAGCGGGAGTGTGCAGTACTTC; cdr3_aa: CASSGGTTSGSVQYF
d_call: TRBD2; clone_size: -; j_call: TRBJ2-7; v_call: TRBV7-9; cdr3_nt: TGTGCCAGCAGCGTCGTTAGCGGGAGCCTCGACGAGCAGTACTTC; cdr3_aa: CASSVVSGSLDEQYF
d_call: -; clone_size: once; j_call: TRBJ2-4; v_call: TRBV4-1; cdr3_nt: TGCGCCAGCAGCCAAACAACAGGGTCTCCCAACATTCAGTACTTC; cdr3_aa: CASSQTTGSPNIQYF
d_call: -; clone_size: few; j_call: TRBJ2-3; v_call: TRBV2; cdr3_nt: TGTGCCAGCAGTGAAGGGTCGTCCCGACTCACAGATACGCAGTATTTT; cdr3_aa: CASSEGSSRLTDTQYF
d_call: TRBD1; clone_size: -; j_call: TRBJ2-2; v_call: TRBV11-1; cdr3_nt: TGTGCCAGCAGTTTAACCGGGACAGGGAGGTTGAGCACCGGGGAGCTGTTTTTT; cdr3_aa: CASSLTGTGRLSTGELFF
d_call: TRBD1; clone_size: -; j_call: TRBJ1-2; v_call: TRBV6-1; cdr3_nt: TGTGCCAGCAACACGGGACAGCAGTTCTATGGCTACACCTTC; cdr3_aa: CASNTGQQFYGYTF
d_call: TRBD1; clone_size: -; j_call: TRBJ2-3; v_call: TRBV6-1; cdr3_nt: TGTGCCAGCAATAACAGGGGTCCAGATACGCAGTATTTT; cdr3_aa: CASNNRGPDTQYF
d_call: -; clone_size: -; j_call: TRBJ2-7; v_call: TRBV18; cdr3_nt: TGTGCCAGCTCACCATTCCAGGGTAGCTCCTACGAGCAGTACTTC; cdr3_aa: CASSPFQGSSYEQYF
d_call: TRBD2; clone_size: -; j_call: TRBJ2-2; v_call: TRBV9; cdr3_nt: TGTGCCAGCAGCGTAGCACTAGCGGCCGGGGAGCTGTTTTTT; cdr3_aa: CASSVALAAGELFF
d_call: TRBD1; clone_size: many; j_call: TRBJ1-4; v_call: TRBV29-1; cdr3_nt: TGCAGCGTGTCGACAGGGGCTTACGAAAAACTGTTTTTT; cdr3_aa: CSVSTGAYEKLFF
d_call: TRBD2; clone_size: -; j_call: TRBJ2-7; v_call: TRBV28; cdr3_nt: TGTGCCAGCAGTCCACCGGGACTAGCGGGAGCCGGCGAGCAGTACTTC; cdr3_aa: CASSPPGLAGAGEQYF
d_call: -; clone_size: -; j_call: TRBJ2-5; v_call: TRBV6-5; cdr3_nt: TGTGCCAGCAGTTTCGGACTGGGCGGGGAGGAGACCCAGTACTTC; cdr3_aa: CASSFGLGGEETQYF
d_call: -; clone_size: -; j_call: TRBJ1-1; v_call: TRBV11-2; cdr3_nt: TGTGCCAGCAGCTTCACAGGGACGGGGTACACTGAAGCTTTCTTT; cdr3_aa: CASSFTGTGYTEAFF
d_call: TRBD2; clone_size: -; j_call: TRBJ2-5; v_call: TRBV7-2; cdr3_nt: TGTGCCAGCAGCCAGAATCCCACCGCCTCACTAGCGGGAAGAGAGACCCAGTACTTC; cdr3_aa: CASSQNPTASLAGRETQYF
d_call: -; clone_size: -; j_call: TRBJ1-1; v_call: TRBV20-1; cdr3_nt: TGCAGTGCTAGAGGACCGGGGGATGCTTTCTTT; cdr3_aa: CSARGPGDAFF
d_call: TRBD2; clone_size: many; j_call: TRBJ2-1; v_call: TRBV25-1; cdr3_nt: TGTGCCAGCAGTGACCCAGCGGGAGCGCTTAATGAGCAGTTCTTC; cdr3_aa: CASSDPAGALNEQFF
d_call: -; clone_size: -; j_call: TRBJ1-1; v_call: TRBV2; cdr3_nt: TGTGCCGGCGGGGGCCGGGCCGACACTGAAGCTTTCTTT; cdr3_aa: CAGGGRADTEAFF
d_call: -; clone_size: once; j_call: TRBJ1-5; v_call: TRBV4-1; cdr3_nt: TGCGCCAGCAGCCAAGTATACACCGATAGCAATCAGCCCCAGCATTTT; cdr3_aa: CASSQVYTDSNQPQHF
d_call: TRBD2; clone_size: -; j_call: TRBJ2-1; v_call: TRBV27; cdr3_nt: TGTGCCAGCAGTTTTAGCGGGATGCAAAATGAGCAGTTCTTC; cdr3_aa: CASSFSGMQNEQFF
d_call: -; clone_size: -; j_call: TRBJ2-2; v_call: TRBV28; cdr3_nt: TGTGCCAGCAGTTTACAGGGGTATACCGGGGAGCTGTTTTTT; cdr3_aa: CASSLQGYTGELFF
d_call: TRBD1; clone_size: -; j_call: TRBJ1-5; v_call: TRBV28; cdr3_nt: TGTGCCAGCGGACAGGATCTTAGCAATCAGCCCCAGCATTTT; cdr3_aa: CASGQDLSNQPQHF
d_call: TRBD2; clone_size: once; j_call: TRBJ2-1; v_call: TRBV6-1; cdr3_nt: TGTGCCAGCAGTGTTACTAGCGGGGGAGATGAGCAGTTCTTC; cdr3_aa: CASSVTSGGDEQFF
d_call: -; clone_size: -; j_call: TRBJ2-3; v_call: TRBV2; cdr3_nt: TGTGCCAGCAGCCTTGAGGGTGGAGATACGCAGTATTTT; cdr3_aa: CASSLEGGDTQYF
d_call: -; clone_size: -; j_call: TRBJ1-2; v_call: TRBV28; cdr3_nt: TGTGCCAGCAGTTTGGCATCCGAATTCGGCTACACCTTC; cdr3_aa: CASSLASEFGYTF
d_call: -; clone_size: -; j_call: TRBJ2-4; v_call: TRBV18; cdr3_nt: TGTGCCAGCTCACCGTCGCTCGGGAAACTAGCCAAAAACATTCAGTACTTC; cdr3_aa: CASSPSLGKLAKNIQYF
d_call: -; clone_size: -; j_call: TRBJ1-6; v_call: TRBV9; cdr3_nt: TGTGCCAGCAGCGTAGTTGGGACTTACAATTCACCCCTCCACTTT; cdr3_aa: CASSVVGTYNSPLHF
d_call: TRBD2; clone_size: -; j_call: TRBJ2-1; v_call: TRBV9; cdr3_nt: TGTGCCAGCAGCGGGACTAGCGGGGACAATGAGCAGTTCTTC; cdr3_aa: CASSGTSGDNEQFF